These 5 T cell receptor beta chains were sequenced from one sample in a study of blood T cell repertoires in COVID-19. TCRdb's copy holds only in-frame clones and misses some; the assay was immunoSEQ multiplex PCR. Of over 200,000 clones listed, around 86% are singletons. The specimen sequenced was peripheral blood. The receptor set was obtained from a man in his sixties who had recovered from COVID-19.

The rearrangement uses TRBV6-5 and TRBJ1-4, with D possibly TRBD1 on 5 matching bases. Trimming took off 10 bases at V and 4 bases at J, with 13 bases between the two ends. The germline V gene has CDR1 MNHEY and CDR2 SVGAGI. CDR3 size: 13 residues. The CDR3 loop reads CATKWRGNEKLFF. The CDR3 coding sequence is TGTGCCACTAAATGGAGGGGTAATGAAAAACTGTTTTTT.

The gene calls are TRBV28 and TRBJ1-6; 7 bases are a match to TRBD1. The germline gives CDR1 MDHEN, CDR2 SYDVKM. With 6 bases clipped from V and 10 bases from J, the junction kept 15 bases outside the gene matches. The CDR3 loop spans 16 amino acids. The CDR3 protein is CASRYGTEKRVSPLHF. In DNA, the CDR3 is TGTGCCAGCAGGTACGGGACAGAGAAGAGGGTCTCACCCCTCCACTTT.

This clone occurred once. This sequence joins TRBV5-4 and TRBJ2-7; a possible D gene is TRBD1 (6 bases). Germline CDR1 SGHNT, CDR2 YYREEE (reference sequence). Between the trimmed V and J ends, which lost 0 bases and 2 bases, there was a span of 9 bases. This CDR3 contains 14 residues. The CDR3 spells CASSLGSGAYEQYF. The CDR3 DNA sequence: TGTGCCAGCAGCTTGGGTTCAGGGGCCTACGAGCAGTACTTC.

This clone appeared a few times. CDR3 sequence: CASSLLRGGPDEQFF. Here the CDR3 DNA reads TGCGCCAGCAGCCTATTAAGGGGAGGGCCGGATGAGCAGTTCTTC. The V call is TRBV4-3, the J call TRBJ2-1; TRBD2 agrees at 7 bases. Germline V CDR1 and CDR2: LGHNA, YSLEER. The CDR3 runs 15 residues. V lost 4 bases to trimming and J lost 8 bases; unmatched junction nucleotides: 11.

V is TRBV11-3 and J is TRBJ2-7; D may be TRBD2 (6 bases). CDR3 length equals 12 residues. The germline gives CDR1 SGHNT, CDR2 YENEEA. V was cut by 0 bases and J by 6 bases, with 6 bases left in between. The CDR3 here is CASSLEGGEQYF. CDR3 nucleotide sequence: TGTGCCAGCAGCTTAGAGGGGGGCGAGCAGTACTTC.